The rows below give T cell receptor beta chains drawn from one sample of a study of technical replicates of blood from several donors. Profiled with immunoSEQ multiplex PCR; TCRdb holds only in-frame clones, not every one. This sample has over 55,000 clones, with roughly 91% found just once. The sample was PBMCs. These TCRs come from a human donor in good health. Some clones in this sample may be carry-over from other donors' samples. Both conserved end residues are part of each CDR3. A D gene is named only where the DNA matches it firmly. Clone size is stated in some rows and not others, as once, few, many or a class when expanded.

>TRBV5-1|TRBJ1-2|-|-
CASSRGGNYGYTF
TGCGCCAGCAGCCGGGGGGGGAACTATGGCTACACCTTC
>TRBV7-3|TRBJ2-7|-|-
CASSLGYGQGGYEQYF
TGTGCCAGCAGCTTAGGGTACGGGCAGGGGGGCTACGAGCAGTACTTC
>TRBV13|TRBJ1-2|-|large
CASSPRRLGEVAGYTF
TGTGCCAGCAGCCCCAGACGGCTCGGGGAAGTAGCTGGCTACACCTTC
>TRBV6-1|TRBJ2-6|TRBD1|-
CASSATYLGQGFDVLTF
TGTGCCAGCAGTGCAACCTACCTAGGACAGGGATTTGACGTCCTGACTTTC
>TRBV7-6|TRBJ2-7|TRBD1|-
CASSLTQGLYEQYF
TGTGCCAGCAGCTTAACACAGGGGCTATACGAGCAGTACTTC
>TRBV6-6|TRBJ2-5|-|-
CASSRGLGETQYF
TGTGCCAGCAGCAGGGGTCTTGGGGAGACCCAGTACTTC
>TRBV11-2|TRBJ2-3|-|few
CASSLEAHPPDTQYF
TGTGCCAGCAGCTTAGAGGCTCATCCGCCGGATACGCAGTATTTT
>TRBV11-3|TRBJ2-1|TRBD2|-
CASSLGGSYNEQFF
TGTGCCAGCAGCTTAGGCGGGAGTTACAATGAGCAGTTCTTC
>TRBV2|TRBJ2-7|-|-
CASSLSQAGEQYF
TGTGCCAGCAGTTTATCCCAGGCGGGGGAGCAGTACTTC
>TRBV13|TRBJ2-1|-|-
CASSLERTYNEQFF
TGTGCCAGCAGCTTAGAGCGCACGTACAATGAGCAGTTCTTC
>TRBV6-5|TRBJ2-1|TRBD2|-
CASKASGYNEQFF
TGTGCCAGCAAGGCTAGCGGGTACAATGAGCAGTTCTTC
>TRBV5-4|TRBJ2-2|TRBD1|-
CAGSPGQSNTGELFF
TGTGCCGGGTCACCGGGACAGTCGAACACCGGGGAGCTGTTTTTT
>TRBV30|TRBJ1-5|TRBD1|-
CAWSPGTGSNQPQHF
TGTGCCTGGAGTCCCGGGACAGGTAGCAATCAGCCCCAGCATTTT
>TRBV7-9|TRBJ1-1|-|-
CASSERGRTTNMNTEAFF
TGTGCCAGCAGCGAACGAGGACGGACTACCAACATGAACACTGAAGCTTTCTTT
>TRBV5-1|TRBJ2-1|TRBD2|-
CASSPSGGYNEQFF
TGCGCCAGCAGCCCTAGCGGGGGTTACAATGAGCAGTTCTTC
>TRBV9|TRBJ2-3|TRBD2|-
CASSVLLGLAADTQYF
TGTGCCAGCAGCGTACTTCTCGGACTAGCGGCAGATACGCAGTATTTT
>TRBV6-6|TRBJ2-7|TRBD2|-
CASSYSPGGYEQYF
TGTGCCAGCAGTTACTCGCCGGGAGGGTACGAGCAGTACTTC
>TRBV2|TRBJ1-2|-|-
CASSPRGEGGYTF
TGTGCCAGCAGTCCAAGGGGGGAGGGTGGCTACACCTTC
>TRBV7-8|TRBJ2-3|-|-
CASSGRDSGTQYF
TGTGCCAGCAGCGGCCGGGACTCGGGTACGCAGTATTTT
>TRBV6-6|TRBJ1-2|-|-
CASSYSERVDGYTF
TGTGCCAGCAGTTACTCGGAGAGGGTCGACGGCTACACCTTC
>TRBV19|TRBJ1-1|-|few
CAAGLRNTEAFF
TGTGCCGCCGGTCTGCGGAACACTGAAGCTTTCTTT
>TRBV7-9|TRBJ1-2|TRBD1|-
CASSRQGESYGYTF
TGTGCCAGCAGCAGACAGGGAGAATCCTATGGCTACACCTTC
>TRBV5-6|TRBJ1-2|TRBD1|-
CASSAGQNYGYTF
TGTGCCAGCAGCGCGGGACAGAACTATGGCTACACCTTC
>TRBV7-6|TRBJ2-1|-|-
CASSLRVLSLAQQGLRNGEQFF
TGTGCCAGCAGCTTGCGGGTACTTTCACTTGCACAGCAGGGGCTACGTAACGGTGAGCAGTTCTTC
>TRBV5-1|TRBJ2-2|TRBD2|-
CASSKGLAETGELFF
TGCGCCAGCAGCAAGGGACTAGCGGAAACCGGGGAGCTGTTTTTT
>TRBV7-8|TRBJ2-1|TRBD2|once
CASSSGTSGGLGEQFF
TGTGCCAGCAGCTCAGGGACTAGCGGGGGGCTCGGGGAGCAGTTCTTC
>TRBV6-5|TRBJ1-5|-|-
CASRALGARNQPQHF
TGTGCCAGCAGGGCGTTGGGGGCTAGGAATCAGCCCCAGCATTTT
>TRBV13|TRBJ2-3|TRBD2|-
CASSLEKAGLAGTYTDTQYF
TGTGCCAGCAGCTTAGAAAAGGCTGGACTAGCGGGGACTTACACAGATACGCAGTATTTT
>TRBV5-1|TRBJ1-1|-|-
CASSFGRGDTEAFF
TGCGCCAGCAGCTTTGGCAGGGGTGACACTGAAGCTTTCTTT
>TRBV10-3|TRBJ2-7|TRBD1|-
CAISEVEGAEQYF
TGTGCCATCAGTGAAGTCGAGGGGGCCGAGCAGTACTTC
>TRBV13|TRBJ2-7|TRBD1|-
CASSIRTGKNEQYF
TGTGCCAGCAGCATTAGGACAGGGAAGAACGAGCAGTACTTC
>TRBV5-6|TRBJ2-7|-|once
CASRPVGRYYEQYF
TGTGCCAGCAGGCCGGTTGGGAGGTACTACGAGCAGTACTTC
>TRBV5-1|TRBJ2-7|TRBD2|-
CASSGGLAKFYEQYF
TGCGCCAGCAGCGGAGGACTAGCGAAATTCTACGAGCAGTACTTC
>TRBV6-5|TRBJ2-7|TRBD2|-
CASSLTLAGYYEQYF
TGTGCCAGCAGCCTTACTCTAGCGGGGTACTACGAGCAGTACTTC
>TRBV6-1|TRBJ2-5|TRBD1|-
CASSGQTGLETQYF
TGTGCCAGCAGTGGGCAGACAGGGCTAGAGACCCAGTACTTC
>TRBV30|TRBJ1-1|-|few
CAWSVLRQVNTEAFF
TGTGCCTGGAGTGTACTGCGGCAAGTGAACACTGAAGCTTTCTTT
>TRBV6-5|TRBJ1-2|TRBD1|-
CASSSTGDYGYTF
TGTGCCAGCAGTTCGACAGGGGACTATGGCTACACCTTC
>TRBV6-6|TRBJ1-4|-|-
CASRWTATNEKLFF
TGTGCCAGCAGGTGGACAGCAACTAATGAAAAACTGTTTTTT
>TRBV5-1|TRBJ1-2|-|-
CASSSGQLRGYGYTF
TGCGCCAGCAGCTCCGGACAGCTCCGAGGTTATGGCTACACCTTC
>TRBV5-1|TRBJ2-2|TRBD1|-
CASSLEQGATGELFF
TGCGCCAGCAGCTTGGAACAGGGGGCCACCGGGGAGCTGTTTTTT
>TRBV5-1|TRBJ1-1|TRBD1|-
CASTRQGDTEAFF
TGCGCCAGCACCAGACAGGGGGACACTGAAGCTTTCTTT
>TRBV30|TRBJ2-7|-|-
CAYTTGTYEQYF
TGTGCCTACACGACAGGCACCTACGAGCAGTACTTC
>TRBV5-5|TRBJ2-7|-|-
CASSLQPGREQYF
TGTGCCAGCAGCTTGCAGCCAGGTCGCGAGCAGTACTTC
>TRBV6-1|TRBJ1-1|TRBD1|-
CASSGRGADRGTEAFF
TGTGCCAGCAGTGGCAGGGGGGCCGACAGAGGCACTGAAGCTTTCTTT
>TRBV5-4|TRBJ2-1|TRBD2|-
CASSITSGGYNEQFF
TGTGCCAGCAGCATCACTAGCGGGGGTTACAATGAGCAGTTCTTC
>TRBV7-2|TRBJ2-2|-|-
CASSPLNTGELFF
TGTGCCAGCAGCCCTCTAAACACCGGGGAGCTGTTTTTT
>TRBV19|TRBJ1-1|TRBD1|-
CASSASGGTEAFF
TGTGCCAGTAGTGCCTCAGGGGGCACTGAAGCTTTCTTT
>TRBV13|TRBJ2-5|TRBD2|-
CASRHRGLAGETQYF
TGTGCCAGCAGACACCGGGGCTTAGCGGGAGAGACCCAGTACTTC
>TRBV5-5|TRBJ2-3|-|-
CASSLAQTDTQYF
TGTGCCAGCAGCTTGGCCCAGACAGATACGCAGTATTTT
>TRBV5-1|TRBJ2-5|TRBD2|-
CASSRGTSPAQETQYF
TGCGCCAGCAGCAGGGGGACTAGCCCAGCCCAAGAGACCCAGTACTTC
>TRBV9|TRBJ2-2|TRBD1|-
CASSVATGAGELFF
TGTGCCAGCAGCGTAGCTACAGGGGCCGGGGAGCTGTTTTTT
>TRBV5-1|TRBJ2-4|TRBD2|-
CASRISGRPLDIQYF
TGCGCCAGCAGGATTAGCGGGAGGCCCTTGGACATTCAGTACTTC
>TRBV6-1|TRBJ2-7|-|-
CASSEQSGSSYEQYF
TGTGCCAGCAGTGAACAGAGCGGTAGCTCCTACGAGCAGTACTTC